A single sample is the source of the 4 T cell receptor beta chains below, sequenced in a study of blood T cell repertoires in COVID-19. This table comes from immunoSEQ multiplex PCR, and its TCRdb copy is limited to in-frame clones, with some not included. The profile covers roughly 410,000 clones, with around 89% appearing a single time and about 1.6% taken by the ten largest. The sequenced material came from peripheral blood. The source is a woman aged 40 to 55 with COVID-19, enrolled during active disease.

The chain carries TRBV5-3 and TRBJ1-3; 8 bases are a match to TRBD1. TRBV5-3 is given ORF status, its function remaining uncertain. V dropped 4 bases and J dropped 5; count of bases not matched to a gene: 17. The CDR3 extends over 18 amino acids. CDR3 in amino acids: CARSPTPLTGDRRNTIYF. The CDR3 DNA follows: TGTGCCAGAAGCCCAACCCCCTTGACAGGGGATAGGAGAAACACCATATATTTT.

The chain employs TRBV5-4 and TRBJ2-1; 13 bases map to TRBD2. V dropped 0 bases and J dropped 4; count of bases not matched to a gene: 1. CDR1 SGHNT and CDR2 YYREEE come from the germline V gene (reference sequence). CDR3 length: 16 residues. CDR3 sequence (DNA): TGTGCCAGCAGCTTGGCGGGACTAGCGGGATACAATGAGCAGTTCTTC. Residues: CASSLAGLAGYNEQFF. Supplemented by reference TRBV5-4 and TRBJ2-1, the full variable domain reads ETGVTQSPTHLIKTRGQQVTLRCSSQSGHNTVSWYQQALGQGPQFIFQYYREEENGRGNFPPRFSGLQFPNYSSELNVNALELDDSALYLCASSLAGLAGYNEQFFGPGTRLTVL.

This CDR3 is CASRSVMNTEAFF. In DNA, the CDR3 is TGTGCCAGCAGGTCAGTGATGAACACTGAAGCTTTCTTT. The V gene is TRBV28, the J gene TRBJ1-1; unclear D gene. The CDR3 is made up of 13 amino acids. Germline values: CDR1 MDHEN, CDR2 SYDVKM. Trimming removed 6 bases from V and 0 bases from J, with 8 bases in between.

The rearrangement joins TRBV28 to TRBJ1-1; TRBD1 might be the D (5 bases). With 1 base removed from V and 6 bases from J, the gap between germline ends came to 12 bases. Germline CDR1 and CDR2: MDHEN and SYDVKM. The CDR3 spans 14 residues. The CDR3 coding sequence is TGTGCCAGCAGTTTATCGGTGTTAGGGGCTGAAGCTTTCTTT. It yields the protein CASSLSVLGAEAFF.